One TCR beta chain is described in this entry. The antigen is undetermined. The V gene's germline CDR1 is MNHEY and CDR2 SVGEGT. Trimming removed 4 bases from V and 4 bases from J, with 14 bases in between. The CDR3 contains 14 residues. The sample belongs to a study of T cell repertoires in cytomegalovirus infection. The overall study: Both recently identified HLA-C-restricted and well-studied HLA-B-restricted CMV epitopes were used in the study. Both CMV infection and a matching HLA type were indicated by public TCR beta signatures.

TCRdb redid the calling of the reads with MiXCR, one entry per CDR3 protein. The sample yields around 710,000 distinct CDR3 sequences, 25% to 30% seen once. Study-wide findings and caveats: HLA-C-restricted CMV clonotypes gave the most frequent clonotype in two of eight donors. CMV carriers with the relevant HLA were identified by cumulative public TCR beta family frequency.

The sequence came from a human donor in good health (CMV status not recorded). Some clones in this sample may be carry-over from other donors' samples. This specimen consisted of cultured CD8+ T cells from PBMCs, obtained from culture after CMV antigen stimulation. The chain links TRBV6-2 or TRBV6-3 to TRBJ2-7, with D possibly being TRBD2 (6 bases). The CDR3 nucleotides read TGTGCCAGCAGTTCCTACGGAGGGGAGTACGAGCAGTACGTC. This sequence encodes CASSSYGGEYEQYV.